Described below is a single T cell receptor beta chain sequence and its context. Its specificity is not known. This record comes from a study of cytomegalovirus exposure and HLA in healthy donors. Across the study: An early data release held tens of millions of unique TCRs from HLA-typed donors.

Broader study findings: Highly shared sequence variants in one cluster were likely a sequencing artifact. A few V segments could not be told apart, such as TRBV6-2 and TRBV6-3, and were left out. For TCR beta chains, V- and J-gene trimming was later linked to a missense DCLRE1C variant.

PCR primers comprised 60 Vbeta and 13 Jbeta primers. Using immunoSEQ multiplex PCR, the repertoire was profiled, and TCRdb retains in-frame clones only, with some absent. The sample lists about 190,000 clones, more than 80% seen once, with approximately 2.4% in the top ten. Germline-derived CDR1 and CDR2 are SGHDT and YYEEEE. The CDR3 length is 15 residues. V gave up 1 base and J gave up 6 bases; unmatched junction bases: 4. This receptor was identified in a woman between 50 and 59 years old in good health and CMV-seropositive. The sequenced material came from PBMCs. The rearrangement uses TRBV5-6 and TRBJ1-4; 9 bases are a match to TRBD1. CDR3 sequence (DNA): TGTGCCAGCAGCTTGCTCCGGGACAGGGATGAAAAACTGTTTTTT. This codes for CASSLLRDRDEKLFF.